The rows below give T cell receptor beta chains drawn from one sample of a study of shared T cell receptors in the human thymus. Only in-frame clones appear in the TCRdb table, and some are missing; sequencing was by immunoSEQ multiplex PCR. This sample yields hundreds of thousands of clones, of which around nine tenths are seen a single time; 0.0095% to 0.011% belongs to the top ten. These data also formed part of another study, on human thymus T cells.

The specimen sequenced was thymocytes. The receptors were sampled from a boy under three years old with a congenital heart defect. CDR3s include the opening cysteine and the closing phenylalanine or tryptophan. The order of the fields is J gene, clone size, D gene, V gene, CDR3 protein, CDR3 DNA. The D gene is left open where the match is weak. Only some rows state a clone size, as once, few, many or a class for expanded clones.

J: TRBJ2-5; size: few; D: TRBD2; V: TRBV6-1; CDR3: CASSEALLGVAGSTQETQYF; DNA: TGTGCCAGCAGTGAAGCGCTTCTTGGTGTAGCGGGGTCCACTCAAGAGACCCAGTACTTC
J: TRBJ1-4; size: .; D: TRBD1; V: TRBV6-1; CDR3: CASSEGGQKAVPLNEKLFF; DNA: TGTGCCAGCAGTGAAGGGGGACAGAAGGCCGTCCCTCTAAATGAAAAACTGTTTTTT
J: TRBJ1-5; size: .; D: .; V: TRBV4-3; CDR3: CASSQGGGASNQPQHF; DNA: TGCGCCAGCAGCCAAGGTGGCGGTGCTAGCAATCAGCCCCAGCATTTT
J: TRBJ2-5; size: .; D: TRBD1; V: TRBV4-3; CDR3: CASSQAGQGRRETQYF; DNA: TGCGCCAGCAGCCAGGCGGGACAGGGTAGGCGAGAGACCCAGTACTTC
J: TRBJ1-1; size: .; D: TRBD1; V: TRBV7-2; CDR3: CASSFPGGTEAFF; DNA: TGTGCCAGCAGCTTCCCAGGGGGCACTGAAGCTTTCTTT
J: TRBJ1-1; size: .; D: .; V: TRBV30; CDR3: CACRAREAFF; DNA: TGTGCCTGCAGGGCCCGTGAAGCTTTCTTT
J: TRBJ2-7; size: once; D: .; V: TRBV4-2; CDR3: CASSQPRRRHEQYF; DNA: TGTGCCAGCAGCCAACCCCGGCGGAGACACGAGCAGTACTTC
J: TRBJ1-1; size: .; D: .; V: TRBV18; CDR3: CASSPRPGADTEAFF; DNA: TGTGCCAGCTCACCACGGCCAGGGGCTGACACTGAAGCTTTCTTT
J: TRBJ2-4; size: .; D: .; V: TRBV28; CDR3: CASSSSRGLAKNIQYF; DNA: TGTGCCAGCAGTTCTAGTCGGGGACTAGCCAAAAACATTCAGTACTTC
J: TRBJ2-7; size: once; D: TRBD2; V: TRBV7-9; CDR3: CASSRRPSGRPSYEQYF; DNA: TGTGCCAGCAGCCGCCGCCCTAGCGGGAGGCCCTCCTACGAGCAGTACTTC
J: TRBJ2-7; size: .; D: TRBD2; V: TRBV28; CDR3: CASSSTSGTSKPPTYEQYF; DNA: TGTGCCAGCAGTTCAACGTCAGGGACTAGCAAACCTCCTACCTACGAGCAGTACTTC
J: TRBJ2-7; size: .; D: TRBD2; V: TRBV6-6; CDR3: CASSPRTSGGHYEQYF; DNA: TGTGCCAGCAGTCCGCGGACTAGCGGGGGCCACTACGAGCAGTACTTC
J: TRBJ2-1; size: .; D: TRBD2; V: TRBV27; CDR3: CASSFSTSGRVNEQFF; DNA: TGTGCCAGCAGTTTTTCGACTAGCGGGAGGGTGAATGAGCAGTTCTTC
J: TRBJ1-1; size: .; D: TRBD1; V: TRBV14; CDR3: CASSQGDRGEGEAFF; DNA: TGTGCCAGCAGCCAAGGGGACAGGGGGGAGGGTGAAGCTTTCTTT
J: TRBJ2-4; size: .; D: TRBD2; V: TRBV9; CDR3: CAIRPGTSGSRGSKNIQYF; DNA: TGTGCCATCAGACCCGGGACTAGCGGTTCCAGGGGTAGCAAAAACATTCAGTACTTC
J: TRBJ2-7; size: .; D: TRBD1; V: TRBV7-6; CDR3: CASRPGTGDEQYF; DNA: TGTGCCAGCAGACCCGGGACAGGGGACGAGCAGTACTTC
J: TRBJ2-5; size: .; D: .; V: TRBV4-2; CDR3: CASSQGSWEESQETQYF; DNA: TGTGCCAGCAGCCAGGGGTCTTGGGAGGAGTCCCAAGAGACCCAGTACTTC
J: TRBJ2-7; size: .; D: .; V: TRBV27; CDR3: CASSQHGQITSYEQYF; DNA: TGTGCCAGCAGCCAACACGGACAGATCACCTCCTACGAGCAGTACTTC
J: TRBJ2-7; size: .; D: TRBD1; V: TRBV7-9; CDR3: CASSLAGTGGKEQYF; DNA: TGTGCCAGCAGCTTAGCCGGGACAGGGGGAAAGGAGCAGTACTTC
J: TRBJ1-4; size: .; D: .; V: TRBV28; CDR3: CASSPAAGPTNEKLFF; DNA: TGTGCCAGCAGCCCCGCAGCAGGGCCAACTAATGAAAAACTGTTTTTT